Sequencing of this T cell receptor beta chain was carried out in a study of cytomegalovirus exposure and HLA in healthy donors (dated by TCRdb to 2015 to 2018). A note on the overall study: An earlier analysis of a few hundred of the donors reported about 300 Gb of sequence data and some 110 million unique TCR beta sequences obtained from approximately 180 million T cells. An early release covering roughly 600 HLA-typed donors comprised approximately 290 gigabases of sequencing data and tens of millions of unique TCR sequences. Of the approximately 400 genotyped donors, less than 90% were placed in the genetic ancestry cluster associated with self-reported Caucasian donors. The study was designed to test whether signatures of past pathogen exposure could be identified by cataloging public T cell receptors. The study used immunosequencing to profile the T cell repertoires of about 670 subjects and linked those repertoires to cytomegalovirus serostatus. A separate validation cohort of 100 to 150 different subjects was used in addition to the roughly 670-subject first cohort. High-throughput TCR immunosequencing, statistical association of individual TCRs with disease status, and machine learning were combined to predict cytomegalovirus infection status. To study patterns of TCR occurrence, a later analysis re-analyzed previously published TCR beta repertoires from 700 or so donors and added high-resolution HLA genotyping. Rather than drawing on any new phenotypic data, the later analysis identified candidate immune exposures from TCR beta sequences and the way those sequences occurred across donors. An earlier analysis of approximately 630 of the donors applied high-throughput TCR beta sequencing to assess whether each TCR beta V gene segment acted as functional or pseudogenic. Alongside the repertoire data, information on donor age, sex, ethnicity and CMV serostatus was compiled. Genome-wide SNP genotypes for about 60% of the 666 donors were used in a later genetic analysis, which treated that subset as a discovery cohort. Every repertoire in the discovery cohort had been generated on one and the same sequencing platform. HLA typing covered class I and class II loci at four-digit resolution. The number of donors typed differed by locus, with about 629-630 for A, B, C, DRB1 and DQB1, roughly 550 for DQA1, 600 to 610 for DPA1, and 450 to 480 for DPB1. Five DR-DQ haplotypes were treated as single units for association and clustering because of strong linkage in the cohort. On average, roughly 250,000 unique TCR beta nucleotide sequences were sequenced per donor among a few hundred genotyped donors of the cohort, with 15% to 20% of those sequences being non-productive.

What the work shows at the level of the full study, not this receptor alone: The study listed 150 to 200 TCR beta chains as associated with cytomegalovirus. In an earlier analysis of 587 of the donors, most TCR beta V segments appeared in productive rearrangements about 87% or about 30% of the time, broadly matching IMGT annotations. When HLA alleles, especially DR and DQ, strongly co-occurred, TCR associations were difficult to assign to individual alleles. Presence/absence analyses assumed roughly uniform sequencing depth across donors, an assumption that may not hold. Most TCR sequences were observed very rarely across donors, whereas some public TCRs were present in many individuals. A cluster of highly shared sequence variants was judged likely to be a technical artifact of the sequencing pipeline. Compared with equally common non-associated chains, HLA-associated TCR beta chains in a later analysis were more clonally expanded and had lower generation probabilities. A few of the identified cytomegalovirus-associated TCR beta chains were confirmed in vitro to be specific for cytomegalovirus antigens. The authors suggested that the approach could potentially be generalized to other disease states and immunological phenotypes. Most CMV-associated TCR beta chains appeared to be HLA-restricted in a later analysis, and the HLA associations seemed to be driven largely by CMV exposure. A further reported finding was that TCR beta sequences accurately predicted the HLA-A and HLA-B alleles for most subjects in the first cohort. Because some donors lacked HLA typing at each locus, the association tests relied only on the typed subset. Cytomegalovirus status was reported to be diagnosed by the classifier with high specificity and sensitivity in both the original and validation cohorts. Because the 87-base-pair reads could not distinguish some IMGT-functional V segments, including TRBV6-2 and TRBV6-3, those segments were excluded. Correlated functional status among segregating V segments might reflect linkage disequilibrium, but an unknown experimental factor could not be ruled out. Because counts were too low, roughly 16 rarely observed V segments, including chromosome 9 orphons, were excluded from the earlier analysis of fewer than 650 of the donors. For the cohort, immune exposure information was limited to CMV serostatus. Specific HLA alleles were associated with 15,000 to 20,000 TCR beta sequences at a false discovery rate of 0.05 in a later analysis. A later genetic analysis reported fewer N-insertions in productive TCRs among donors in an Asian-associated ancestry cluster than the approximately 700-donor mean. Only TCR beta chains were sequenced in this cohort, and the absence of alpha or paired-chain data limited detectable features. In a later analysis, TCR association rates were found to vary across HLA loci, with the most associated TCRs seen for DRB1 alleles and the fewest for HLA-C alleles. A later genetic analysis associated a missense DCLRE1C variant with V-gene and J-gene trimming of TCR beta chains, and an independent cohort replicated the association. In a later analysis, several top co-occurrence clusters were reported to appear linked to parvovirus B19, influenza, CMV and Epstein-Barr virus.

Comments on this clone: Its antigen specificity is not known.

Libraries were made using the immunoSEQ multiplex PCR assay. For the multiplex PCR, a mixture combining 60 forward primers for TCR Vbeta segments and 13 reverse primers for TCR Jbeta segments was used. A multiplex PCR assay on genomic DNA amplified the CDR3 region of rearranged TCR beta genes. The Illumina HiSeq System was used to sequence the amplified TCR beta libraries as 87-base-pair reads. Per the source publication's procedure: Across the roughly 700 repertoires, a later analysis counted some 80 million unique TCR beta chains, approximately 10 million of which were shared by at least two donors. A nearest-neighbor algorithm error-corrected the raw reads and collapsed the reads into unique sequences, merging closely related sequences to remove PCR and sequencing errors. CDR3 sequences were aligned to IMGT reference sequences to assign V, D and J gene segments. For a sequence to be retained, a match of at least six nucleotides was required to both a V gene segment and a J gene segment. A rearrangement counted as productive if the CDR3 had no stop codons and remained in frame with V and J, and every other rearrangement counted as non-productive. CDR3 was defined by IMGT convention, running from the second conserved V-encoded cysteine to the conserved J-encoded phenylalanine. The earlier analysis of 450 to 750 of the donors excluded any sequence lacking an unambiguous match to a single V gene segment. In an earlier analysis of 500 to 750 of the donors, V segments were called functional above 56.7% productive rearrangements and were called segregating when the between-donor standard deviation exceeded 5%. A statistical classification framework was built to diagnose cytomegalovirus status from the catalog of TCR beta chain sequences. V and J gene assignment, in a later analysis, came from comparing TCR nucleotide sequences with IMGT/GENE-DB human TR gene sequences. A later analysis assigned CDR3 sequences and most-parsimonious VDJ recombination scenarios with the TCRdist pipeline. In a later analysis, each TCR beta chain was defined by its CDR3 amino acid sequence together with its V-gene family, and reads lacking a unique V-gene family were excluded. To address suspected cross-contamination and a sequencing artifact, a later analysis removed under 600 highly shared, low-generation-probability nucleotide sequences. A later analysis calculated a clonal expansion index for each public chain from normalized within-repertoire ranks of inferred template counts. Generation probabilities in a later analysis came from a VDJ recombination model fitted to out-of-frame rearrangements, and those results were checked against IGoR. Hypergeometric tests were used in a later analysis to score TCR-TCR, TCR-HLA and TCR-CMV co-occurrence, with a repertoire-size bias correction applied to the TCR pairs. To estimate false discovery rates, a later analysis permuted the HLA or CMV assignments 20 times. In a later analysis, co-occurring TCRs were grouped using DBSCAN, and TCRdist sequence similarity was added for clustering within HLA-allele-positive subsets. For co-occurrence clustering, repertoires with fewer than 30,000 or more than 120,000 public chains were excluded, along with four or five repertoires with anomalous nucleotide sharing. The table comes from immuneACCESS by way of TCRdb, which keeps in-frame sequences with V and J called. Part of the clones is missing from these tables; in studies checked, under half for an unresolved V gene and the rest for unknown reasons. The V and J calls and clone size are taken from that table; D and trimming were inferred from the DNA. The sample's records list around 140,000 clones. The leading ten clones occupy around 0.96% of the sample.

Via the germline V gene, CDR1 is KGHSH and CDR2 LQKENI. V is pared back by 1 base and J by 6 bases, with 7 bases lying between the germline termini. The CDR3 sequence holds 13 residues, the cysteine and phenylalanine included. The kept DNA is CDR3 alone, 39 bases in frame from the first base. In total, 500 to 700 healthy bone marrow donors made up the cohort. At the time of sampling, all cohort members were nominally healthy, though unrecorded immune exposures were likely present. The donor was CMV seronegative and belonged to the group of 350 or so seronegative cohort members. A peripheral blood sample was provided by each donor, and peripheral blood mononuclear cells were used for TCR beta sequencing. The Qiagen DNeasy Blood Extraction Kit was used to extract genomic DNA from the blood cell samples.

The origin of this receptor is a male donor in good health and CMV-seronegative. Sequenced: PBMCs. The V and J segments used are TRBV18 and TRBJ2-1; the D gene is not confidently resolved. The sequence in DNA is TGTGCCAGCTCACCACTGTCGGTCAATGAGCAGTTCTTC. Translated, it gives CASSPLSVNEQFF.